The 20 T cell receptor beta chains listed next were all sequenced from one sample in a study of blood T cell repertoires in COVID-19. Method: immunoSEQ multiplex PCR; TCRdb's copy keeps in-frame clones and lacks some. The sample holds some 330,000 clones, about 87% seen once. The sample comprised PBMCs or T cells enriched from blood (not recorded which). The receptors were sampled from a man aged 25-45 years who had recovered from COVID-19.

The chain is built from TRBV2 and TRBJ2-5; 7 bases align to TRBD1. Germline assignment: CDR1 SNHLY and CDR2 FYNNEI. CDR3 length: 17 amino acids. Germline trimming cut 2 bases from V and 1 base from J; bases unmatched to any gene: 10. CDR3 protein: CASSENYYDRAQETQYF. CDR3 sequence (DNA): TGTGCCAGCAGTGAAAACTATTACGACAGGGCCCAAGAGACCCAGTACTTC.

This clone occurred a few times. V is TRBV20-1 and J is TRBJ1-1; D call uncertain. Germline lookup yields CDR1 DFQATT and CDR2 SNEGSKA (reference sequence). V was trimmed by 6 bases and J by 5 bases, leaving 10 bases between them. This CDR3 is built from 11 residues. The CDR3 sequence is CSARFSTEAFF. CDR3 sequence (DNA): TGCAGTGCACGGTTCTCAACTGAAGCTTTCTTT.

Concerning this clone itself: One end of the junction fails to match germline, which may point to a read error. The chain has TRBV3-1 (or the pseudogene TRBV3-2) and TRBJ2-1; 10 nucleotides agree with TRBD2. This CDR3 region has 13 residues. From germline, CDR1 is LGHDT and CDR2 YNNKEL (reference sequence). CDR3 nucleotide sequence: TGTGCCAGCAGCCAAGATCCCCGGCTAGCGGGGGTCTTC. This codes for CASSQDPRLAGVF.

This clone was counted a single time. The J gene is TRBJ1-2, the V gene TRBV11-1; 7 nucleotides align to TRBD1. The V segment lost 1 base and the J segment 6 bases; nucleotides outside the gene matches: 5. The CDR3 runs 14 residues. Germline V gene sequence: CDR1 SGHAT, CDR2 FQDESV (reference sequence). The CDR3 spells CASSLGPDRNGYTF. The DNA for the CDR3 is TGTGCCAGCAGCTTAGGCCCGGACAGGAATGGCTACACCTTC.

This clone was seen more than once but under ten times. The chain couples TRBV7-9 to TRBJ1-1; D uncertain. Trimming left V 3 bases short and J 0 bases short, with 17 bases between. CDR3 size: 17 residues. Looked up from germline, CDR1 is SEHNR and CDR2 is FQNEAQ (reference sequence). CDR3 sequence (DNA): TGTGCCAGCAGCTTCATGGGTGGAGGGAGAATGAACACTGAAGCTTTCTTT. Amino acids: CASSFMGGGRMNTEAFF. The full variable domain, with the rest looked up from reference TRBV7-9 and TRBJ1-1, is DTGVSQNPRHKITKRGQNVTFRCDPISEHNRLYWYRQTLGQGPEFLTYFQNEAQLEKSRLLSDRFSAERPKGSFSTLEIQRTEQGDSAMYLCASSFMGGGRMNTEAFFGQGTRLTVV.

The chain recombines TRBV6-1 with TRBJ1-5, with D uncertain. Per germline, CDR1 MNHNS and CDR2 SASEGT. V lost 1 base to trimming and J lost 4 bases, with 8 bases between them. This CDR3 region has 14 residues. This CDR3 reads CASSEGHFNQPQHF. CDR3 DNA sequence: TGTGCCAGCAGTGAAGGCCACTTTAATCAGCCCCAGCATTTT.

This clone was found once. The chain carries TRBV9 and TRBJ2-1; 10 nucleotides match TRBD1. The CDR3 is made up of 15 amino acids. Germline V CDR1 and CDR2: SGDLS, YYNGEE. V dropped 3 bases and J dropped 6; count of bases not matched to a gene: 6. CDR3: CASSATGGAGNEQFF. CDR3 nucleotide sequence: TGTGCCAGCAGCGCGACAGGGGGCGCGGGCAATGAGCAGTTCTTC.

The chain links TRBV2 to TRBJ1-3, with D perhaps TRBD1 (5 bases). The CDR3 spans 9 residues. Germline loops: CDR1 SNHLY, CDR2 FYNNEI. The chain's CDR3 is CYGGDTIYF. In nucleotides, the CDR3 is TGTTACGGGGGGGACACCATATATTTT.

This clone has a single count. The CDR3 coding sequence is TGTGCCAGCAGTTACCGGGCTAGCGGGGGAACAGATACGCAGTATTTT. Translated: CASSYRASGGTDTQYF. The V call is TRBV6-2 or TRBV6-3, the J call TRBJ2-3, with 10 nucleotides matching TRBD2. The V and J ends lost 2 bases and 3 bases, in that order; junction bases with no gene match: 5. The length of the CDR3 is 16 residues. The germline CDR1 and CDR2 sequences are MNHEY and SVGEGT.

Written as DNA, the CDR3 is TGTGCCATCAGTCGGGACAGCTATGGCTACACCTTC. Translated: CAISRDSYGYTF. This rearrangement joins TRBV10-3 to TRBJ1-2; TRBD1 matches 7 bases. The CDR3 loop spans 12 amino acids. Germline assignment: CDR1 ENHRY and CDR2 SYGVKD. With 5 bases clipped from V and 4 bases from J, the junction kept 1 base outside the gene matches.

This chain links TRBV7-6 with TRBJ2-5; weak D call: TRBD1 (7 bases). There are 15 residues in the CDR3. Germline V CDR1 and CDR2: SGHVS, FNYEAQ. V was trimmed by 5 bases and J by 0 bases, leaving 13 bases between them. The CDR3 is CASSAGTVYQETQYF. Here the CDR3 DNA reads TGTGCCAGCAGCGCGGGGACAGTCTACCAAGAGACCCAGTACTTC.

This chain joins TRBV7-8 and TRBJ1-4; perhaps TRBD1 as D (6 bases). CDR1 is SGHVS, CDR2 FQNEAQ, per germline. The CDR3 contains 15 residues. The V and J ends lost 1 base and 5 bases respectively, with 11 bases between them. CDR3 sequence reads: CASSLGGHLNEKLFF. Written as DNA, the CDR3 is TGTGCCAGCAGCTTAGGGGGACACCTGAATGAAAAACTGTTTTTT.

The genes are TRBV5-1 and TRBJ2-5; 12 nucleotides align to TRBD2. Germline V gene sequence: CDR1 SGHRS, CDR2 YFSETQ. V lost 2 bases to trimming and J lost 4 bases; unmatched junction nucleotides: 6. The CDR3 length is 16 residues. Written as DNA, the CDR3 is TGCGCCAGCAGCTTCGGACTAGCGGGGCTTAGAGAGACCCAGTACTTC. It yields the protein CASSFGLAGLRETQYF.

V is TRBV5-1 and J is TRBJ1-2; maybe TRBD1 (5 bases). Germline CDR1 is SGHRS and CDR2 is YFSETQ. Deletions cut 0 bases from V and 6 bases from J, with 9 bases between. The CDR3 is 13 amino acids. In DNA form, the CDR3 reads TGCGCCAGCAGCTTGGGACAGATCGATGGCTACACCTTC. Translated: CASSLGQIDGYTF.

The genes are TRBV5-1 and TRBJ1-4; the match to TRBD1 covers 12 bases. With 4 bases clipped from V and 2 bases from J, the junction kept 3 bases outside the gene matches. The CDR3 has 16 residues. Germline V gene lookup returns CDR1 SGHRS and CDR2 YFSETQ. CDR3 loop: CASSGTGGNTNEKLFF. The CDR3 DNA reads as TGCGCCAGCAGCGGGACAGGGGGCAACACTAATGAAAAACTGTTTTTT.

This clone was seen just once. V gene TRBV18 combines with J gene TRBJ2-7; tentatively, D is TRBD1 (7 bases). CDR1 and CDR2 (germline): KGHSH, LQKENI. This CDR3 has 15 amino acids. Trimming removed 6 bases at V and 3 bases at J, with 18 bases between. In nucleotides, the CDR3 is TGTGCCAGCTCGGCGGGACAGAATAACCGCTACGAGCAGTACTTC. Its translation is CASSAGQNNRYEQYF.

This chain joins TRBV7-8 and TRBJ2-7; 9 bases fit TRBD1. The J segment lost 4 bases and the V segment lost 7 bases, leaving 5 bases of the junction unmatched. CDR3 length equals 13 residues. From germline, CDR1 is SGHVS and CDR2 FQNEAQ. CDR3 residues: CASNDRGRYEQYF. The CDR3, as DNA: TGTGCCAGCAACGACAGGGGGAGGTACGAGCAGTACTTC.

The chain links TRBV4-2 to TRBJ1-4; possibly TRBD1 for D (6 bases). Germline loops: CDR1 LGHNA, CDR2 YNFKEQ. V shed 0 bases and J shed 0 bases, with 17 bases lying between them. The CDR3 spans 19 residues. The chain's CDR3 is CASSQDPPRRQATNEKLFF. The CDR3 DNA reads TGTGCCAGCAGCCAAGATCCCCCTCGACGACAGGCAACTAATGAAAAACTGTTTTTT.

V gene TRBV4-2 combines with J gene TRBJ2-7; possible D gene TRBD1, 5 bases. The V end was cut by 0 bases, the J end by 2 bases, with 14 bases between. Germline assignment: CDR1 LGHNA and CDR2 YNFKEQ. There are 16 residues in the CDR3. This CDR3 is CASSQESSAGTYEQYF. The CDR3 DNA reads as TGTGCCAGCAGCCAAGAATCGTCCGCAGGGACCTACGAGCAGTACTTC.

This sequence joins TRBV7-6 and TRBJ2-2, with D possibly being TRBD1 (7 bases). Trimming took off 4 bases at V and 3 bases at J, with 21 bases between the two ends. CDR1 is SGHVS and CDR2 is FNYEAQ in the germline V gene. The CDR3 consists of 18 residues. The CDR3, as DNA: TGTGCCAGCAGCTCCGGCTCAGGGGGGAACCTTTACACCGGGGAGCTGTTTTTT. It translates to CASSSGSGGNLYTGELFF. The full variable domain, completed using reference TRBV7-6 and TRBJ2-2, is GAGVSQSPRYKVTKRGQDVALRCDPISGHVSLYWYRQALGQGPEFLTYFNYEAQQDKSGLPNDRFSAERPEGSISTLTIQRTEQRDSAMYRCASSSGSGGNLYTGELFFGEGSRLTVL.